This T cell receptor beta chain was retrieved from a study of shared clonotypes between healthy human individuals. Study in general: CD4 naive cells filled three plates per donor, CD4 memory three, CD8 naive two and CD8 memory one. Broader study findings: Larger richness was generally estimated for naive than memory subsets.

Authors' methods: Junction-only sequences produced by ImmunoSEQ had no quality scores, so filtering differed. Produced via immunoSEQ multiplex PCR; TCRdb's table is partial and in-frame only. V and J calls and clone size follow that table, whereas D and trimming were derived from the DNA. The repertoire holds some 660,000 clones, around 78% seen once, with 1.5% to 2% in the top ten. Of note for this clone: Its specificity is unknown.

This receptor was taken from a woman aged 25 to 39 in good health. The sample comprised memory CD4+ T cells sorted from blood. Subset given: CD45RA-negative fraction.

The CDR3 nucleotides are TGCGCCAGCAGCCAAGAGACTAGCGGGAGATATGAGCAGTTCTTC. Amino acid sequence: CASSQETSGRYEQFF. V and J are TRBV4-1 and TRBJ2-1; 12 bases line up with TRBD2. The CDR3 sequence is 15 residues long. Per germline, CDR1 MGHRA and CDR2 YSYEKL. After removal of 0 bases from V and 8 bases from J, the junction contained 2 bases not matched to a gene.